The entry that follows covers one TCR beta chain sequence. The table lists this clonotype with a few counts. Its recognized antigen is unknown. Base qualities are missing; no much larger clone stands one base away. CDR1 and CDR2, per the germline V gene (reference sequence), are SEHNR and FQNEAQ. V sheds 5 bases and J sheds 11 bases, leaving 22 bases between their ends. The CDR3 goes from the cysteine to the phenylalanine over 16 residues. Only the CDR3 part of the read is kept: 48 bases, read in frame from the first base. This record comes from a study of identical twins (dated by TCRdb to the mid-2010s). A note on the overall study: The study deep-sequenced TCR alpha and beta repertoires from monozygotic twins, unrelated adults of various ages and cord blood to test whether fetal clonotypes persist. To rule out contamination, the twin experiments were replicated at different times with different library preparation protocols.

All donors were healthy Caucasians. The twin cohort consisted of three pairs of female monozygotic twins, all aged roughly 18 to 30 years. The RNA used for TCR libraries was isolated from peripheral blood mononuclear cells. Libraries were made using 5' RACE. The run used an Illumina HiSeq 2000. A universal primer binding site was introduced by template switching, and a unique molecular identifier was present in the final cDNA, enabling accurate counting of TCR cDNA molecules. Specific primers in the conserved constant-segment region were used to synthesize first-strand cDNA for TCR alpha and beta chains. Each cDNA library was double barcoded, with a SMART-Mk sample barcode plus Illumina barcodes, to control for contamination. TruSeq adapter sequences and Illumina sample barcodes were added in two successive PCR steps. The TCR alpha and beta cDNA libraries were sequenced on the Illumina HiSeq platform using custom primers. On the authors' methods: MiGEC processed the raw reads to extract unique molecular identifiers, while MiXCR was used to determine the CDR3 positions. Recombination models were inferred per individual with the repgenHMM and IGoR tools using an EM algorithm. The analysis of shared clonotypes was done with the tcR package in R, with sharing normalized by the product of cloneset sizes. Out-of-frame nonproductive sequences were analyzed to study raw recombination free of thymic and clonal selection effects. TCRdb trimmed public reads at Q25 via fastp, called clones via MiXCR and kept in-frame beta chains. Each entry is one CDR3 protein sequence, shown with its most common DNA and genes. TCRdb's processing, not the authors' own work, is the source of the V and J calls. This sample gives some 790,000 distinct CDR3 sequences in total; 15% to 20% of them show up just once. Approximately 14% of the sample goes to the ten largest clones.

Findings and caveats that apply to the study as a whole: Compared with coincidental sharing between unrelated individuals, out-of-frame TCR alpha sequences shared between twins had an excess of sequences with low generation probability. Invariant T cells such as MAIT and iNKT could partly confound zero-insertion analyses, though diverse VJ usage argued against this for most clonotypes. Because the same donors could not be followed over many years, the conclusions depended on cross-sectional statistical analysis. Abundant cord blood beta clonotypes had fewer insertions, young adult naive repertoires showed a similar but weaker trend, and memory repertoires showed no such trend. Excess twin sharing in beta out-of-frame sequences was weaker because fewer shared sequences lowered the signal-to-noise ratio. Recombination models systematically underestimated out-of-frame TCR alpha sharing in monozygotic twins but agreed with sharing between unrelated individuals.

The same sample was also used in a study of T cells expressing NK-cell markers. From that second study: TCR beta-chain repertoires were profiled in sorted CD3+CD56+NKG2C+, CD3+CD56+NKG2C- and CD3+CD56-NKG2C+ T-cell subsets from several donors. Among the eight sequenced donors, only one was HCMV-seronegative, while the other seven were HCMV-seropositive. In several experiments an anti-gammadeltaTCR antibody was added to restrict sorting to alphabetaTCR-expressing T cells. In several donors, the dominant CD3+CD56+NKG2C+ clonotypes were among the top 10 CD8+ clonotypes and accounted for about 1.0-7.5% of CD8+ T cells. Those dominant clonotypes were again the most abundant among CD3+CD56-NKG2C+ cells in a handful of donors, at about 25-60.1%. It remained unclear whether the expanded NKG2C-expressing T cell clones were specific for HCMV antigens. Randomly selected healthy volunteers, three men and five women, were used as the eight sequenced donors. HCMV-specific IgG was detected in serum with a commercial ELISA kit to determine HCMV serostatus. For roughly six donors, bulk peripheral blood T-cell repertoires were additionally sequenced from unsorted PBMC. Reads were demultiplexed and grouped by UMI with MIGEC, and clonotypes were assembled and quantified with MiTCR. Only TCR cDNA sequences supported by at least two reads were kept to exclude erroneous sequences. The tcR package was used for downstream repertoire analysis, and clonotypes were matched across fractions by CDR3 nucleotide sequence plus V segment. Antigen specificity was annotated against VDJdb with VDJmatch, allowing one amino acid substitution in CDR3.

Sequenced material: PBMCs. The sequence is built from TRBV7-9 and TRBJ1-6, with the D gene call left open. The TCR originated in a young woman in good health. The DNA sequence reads TGTGCCAGCAGCCCGGACTTATCTTCCCGCGTACCACCCCTCCACTTT. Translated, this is CASSPDLSSRVPPLHF.